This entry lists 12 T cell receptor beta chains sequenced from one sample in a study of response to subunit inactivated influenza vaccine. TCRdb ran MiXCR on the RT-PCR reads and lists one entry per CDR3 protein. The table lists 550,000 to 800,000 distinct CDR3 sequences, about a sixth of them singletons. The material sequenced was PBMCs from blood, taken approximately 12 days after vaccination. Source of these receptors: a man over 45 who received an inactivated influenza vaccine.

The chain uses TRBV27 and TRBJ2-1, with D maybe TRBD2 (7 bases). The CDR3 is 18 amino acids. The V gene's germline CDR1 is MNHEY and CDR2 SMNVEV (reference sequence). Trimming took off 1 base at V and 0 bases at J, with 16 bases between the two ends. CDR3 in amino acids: CASSLLGGRGSSYNEQFF. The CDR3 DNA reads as TGTGCCAGCAGTTTATTGGGGGGGAGGGGGAGCTCCTACAATGAGCAGTTCTTC.

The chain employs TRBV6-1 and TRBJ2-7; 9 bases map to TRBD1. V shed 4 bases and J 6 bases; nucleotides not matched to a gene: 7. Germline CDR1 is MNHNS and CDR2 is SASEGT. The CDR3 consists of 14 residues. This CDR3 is CASSAGTGTGEQYF. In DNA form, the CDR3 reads TGTGCCAGCAGTGCCGGGACAGGGACGGGCGAGCAGTACTTC.

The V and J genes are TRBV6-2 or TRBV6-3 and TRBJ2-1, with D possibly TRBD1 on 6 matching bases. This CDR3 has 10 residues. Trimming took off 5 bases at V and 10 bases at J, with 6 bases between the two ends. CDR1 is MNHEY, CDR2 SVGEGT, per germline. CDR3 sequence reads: CASSDREQFF. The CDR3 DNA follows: TGTGCCAGCAGTGACAGGGAGCAGTTCTTC.

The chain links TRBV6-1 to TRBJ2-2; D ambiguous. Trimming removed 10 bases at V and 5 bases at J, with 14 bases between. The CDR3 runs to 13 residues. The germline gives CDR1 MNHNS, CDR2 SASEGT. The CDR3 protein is CAIGSAATGELFF. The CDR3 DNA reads TGTGCCATTGGTTCGGCTGCAACCGGGGAGCTGTTTTTT.

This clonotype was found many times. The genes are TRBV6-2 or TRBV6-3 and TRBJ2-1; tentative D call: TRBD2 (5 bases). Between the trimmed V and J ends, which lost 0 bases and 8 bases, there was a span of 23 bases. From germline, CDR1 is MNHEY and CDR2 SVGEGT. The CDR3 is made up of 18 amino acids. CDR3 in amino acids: CASSYSAWRSVPLDEQFF. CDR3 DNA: TGTGCCAGCAGTTACTCCGCCTGGAGGTCGGTTCCGTTGGATGAGCAGTTCTTC.

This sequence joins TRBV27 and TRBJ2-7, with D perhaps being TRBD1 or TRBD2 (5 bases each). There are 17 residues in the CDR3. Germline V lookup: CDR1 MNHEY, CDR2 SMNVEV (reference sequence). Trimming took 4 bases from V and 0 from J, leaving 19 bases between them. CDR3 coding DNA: TGTGCCAGCAGTTCGCGCCTGGGGGAAACTTACTCCTACGAGCAGTACTTC. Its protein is CASSSRLGETYSYEQYF.

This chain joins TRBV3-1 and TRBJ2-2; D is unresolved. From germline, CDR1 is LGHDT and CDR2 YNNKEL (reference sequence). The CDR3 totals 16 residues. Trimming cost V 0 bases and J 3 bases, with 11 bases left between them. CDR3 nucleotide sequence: TGTGCCAGCAGCCAAGATACCAGATCTTACACCGGGGAGCTGTTTTTT. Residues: CASSQDTRSYTGELFF.

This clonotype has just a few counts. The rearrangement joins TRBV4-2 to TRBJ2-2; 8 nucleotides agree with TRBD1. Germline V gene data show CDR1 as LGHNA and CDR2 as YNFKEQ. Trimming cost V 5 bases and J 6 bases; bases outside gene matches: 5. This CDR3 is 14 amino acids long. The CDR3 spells CASSVTGAPGELFF. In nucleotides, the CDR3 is TGTGCCAGCAGCGTGACAGGGGCGCCCGGGGAGCTGTTTTTT.

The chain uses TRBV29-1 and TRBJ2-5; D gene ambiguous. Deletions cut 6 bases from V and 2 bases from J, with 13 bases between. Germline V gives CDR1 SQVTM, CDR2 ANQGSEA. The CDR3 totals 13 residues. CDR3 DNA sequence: TGCAGCGTGCAGTTGTACGATCAAGAGACCCAGTACTTC. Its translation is CSVQLYDQETQYF.

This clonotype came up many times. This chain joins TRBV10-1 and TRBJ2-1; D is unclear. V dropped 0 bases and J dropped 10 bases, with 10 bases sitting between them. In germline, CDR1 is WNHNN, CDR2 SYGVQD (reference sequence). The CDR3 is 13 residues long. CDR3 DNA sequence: TGCGCCAGCAGTGAGTCGTATGTAGGAGAGCAGTTCTTC. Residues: CASSESYVGEQFF.

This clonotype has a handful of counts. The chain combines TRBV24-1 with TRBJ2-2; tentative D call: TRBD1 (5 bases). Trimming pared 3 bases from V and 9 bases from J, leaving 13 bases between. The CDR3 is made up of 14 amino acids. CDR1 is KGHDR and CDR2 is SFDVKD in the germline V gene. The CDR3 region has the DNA TGTGCCACCAGTGATCTTCAGGGCGGCCGGGAGCTGTTTTTT. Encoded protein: CATSDLQGGRELFF.

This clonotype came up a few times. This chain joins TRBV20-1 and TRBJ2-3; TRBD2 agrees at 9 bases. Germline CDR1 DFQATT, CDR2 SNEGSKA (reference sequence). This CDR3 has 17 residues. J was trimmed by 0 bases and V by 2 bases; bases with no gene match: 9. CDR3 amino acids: CSARRWSSGVSTDTQYF. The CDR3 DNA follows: TGCAGTGCTAGAAGGTGGTCTAGCGGGGTTAGCACAGATACGCAGTATTTT.